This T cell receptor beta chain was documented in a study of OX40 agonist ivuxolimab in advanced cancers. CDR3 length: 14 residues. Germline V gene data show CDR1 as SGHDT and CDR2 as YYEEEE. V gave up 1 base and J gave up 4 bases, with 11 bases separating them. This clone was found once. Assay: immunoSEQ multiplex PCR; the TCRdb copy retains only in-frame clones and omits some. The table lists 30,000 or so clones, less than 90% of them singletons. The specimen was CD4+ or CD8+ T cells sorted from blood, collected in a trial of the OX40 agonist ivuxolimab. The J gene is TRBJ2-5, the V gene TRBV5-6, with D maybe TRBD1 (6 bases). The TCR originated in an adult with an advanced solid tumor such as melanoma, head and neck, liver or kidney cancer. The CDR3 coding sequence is TGTGCCAGCAGCTTGTGGGGGCAGACAGAGACCCAGTACTTC. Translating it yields CASSLWGQTETQYF.